This entry features one T cell receptor (beta chain) sequence. Antigen specificity is unknown. Isolated RNA was reverse transcribed into cDNA used as the sequencing template. Assay used: immunoSEQ multiplex PCR; TCRdb lists only in-frame clones, some missing. The table has about 140,000 clones, about 54% seen once. These data come from a study of CD8+ T cells in alopecia areata. Germline lookup yields CDR1 MNHNS and CDR2 SASEGT. Deletions cut 1 base from V and 3 bases from J, with 6 bases between. The CDR3 consists of 13 residues. Study results and limitations: Clonality exceeded that of normal scalp in lesional scalp, most notably in alopecia totalis/universalis. Mice gave a clearer picture of TCR sharing than patients did, possibly for HLA-related reasons.

The receptor's source is a human donor in good health. What was sequenced was CD4+ T cells sorted from blood. The rearrangement joins TRBV6-1 to TRBJ1-2; D unclear. CDR3 sequence reads: CASSEGQDYGYTF. Written as DNA, the CDR3 is TGTGCCAGCAGTGAAGGTCAGGACTATGGCTACACCTTC.